The 19 T cell receptor beta chains reported below all come from one sample, sequenced in a study of vaccination effects on CD4 cells after COVID-19. TCRdb's table, derived via immunoSEQ multiplex PCR, lists solely in-frame clones and lacks some. There are approximately 70,000 clones in the sample; 76% occur only once, and approximately 0.9% lies in the top ten. Antigen-specific CD4+ T cell clonotypes were called by their expansion after viral peptide-pool culture in ViraFEST. Culturing for around 10 days preceded CD4+ T cell isolation. The participants, recipients of two vaccine doses, got either BNT162b2 or mRNA-1273. Their cognate antigens are unknown. The starting material was CD4+ T cells from PBMCs cultured with HCoV-OC43 spike peptides, obtained after COVID-19 vaccination. Subset defined: HCoV-OC43 spike overlapping peptide pool stimulation. The source is a human donor who received a COVID-19 vaccine.

The chain recombines TRBV28 with TRBJ1-2; 7 nucleotides match TRBD1. CDR3 length: 15 amino acids. Germline V gene lookup returns CDR1 MDHEN and CDR2 SYDVKM. Trimming cost V 2 bases and J 2 bases; bases outside gene matches: 5. Here the CDR3 reads CASSLTRGQNYGYTF. For the CDR3, the DNA is TGTGCCAGCAGTTTAACCAGGGGACAGAACTATGGCTACACCTTC.

The V and J genes are TRBV5-1 and TRBJ1-6; no definite D call. The CDR3 covers 15 residues. Trimming cost V 1 base and J 6 bases, with 11 bases left between them. Per germline, CDR1 SGHRS and CDR2 YFSETQ. CDR3 sequence reads: CASSLPGTGNSPLHF. The DNA of the CDR3 is TGCGCCAGCAGCTTGCCGGGAACGGGTAATTCACCCCTCCACTTT.

This rearrangement joins TRBV28 to TRBJ1-3; 10 bases line up with TRBD1. The CDR3 extends over 16 amino acids. V lost 5 bases and J lost 4; bases outside the gene matches: 8. Germline CDR1 MDHEN, CDR2 SYDVKM. The DNA for the CDR3 is TGTGCCAGCAGTGGGACAGGGGTAACCTTCGGAAACACCATATATTTT. The encoded protein is CASSGTGVTFGNTIYF.

This clone came up a few times. This chain links TRBV24-1 with TRBJ1-4; D gene ambiguous. Trimming took 3 bases from V and 5 from J, leaving 12 bases between them. Per the germline V gene, CDR1 is KGHDR and CDR2 is SFDVKD. The CDR3 is 15 residues long. CDR3 sequence: CATSDPRATNEKLFF. The CDR3 DNA reads as TGTGCCACCAGTGATCCGAGGGCTACGAATGAAAAACTGTTTTTT.

This clone was detected once. V usage is TRBV11-3 and J usage is TRBJ2-5; maybe TRBD2 (6 bases). This CDR3 region has 15 residues. CDR1 and CDR2 (germline): SGHNT, YENEEA. Trimming took 5 bases from V and 1 from J, leaving 14 bases between them. The CDR3 region has the DNA TGTGCCAGCAGCCCAGGGACTTCAACCCAAGAGACCCAGTACTTC. It codes for CASSPGTSTQETQYF.

The V gene is TRBV5-5, the J gene TRBJ2-7; 10 positions match TRBD2. The CDR3 contains 18 residues. The germline V gene has CDR1 SGHKS and CDR2 YYEKEE (reference sequence). J was trimmed by 1 base and V by 4 bases; bases with no gene match: 14. CDR3 residues: CASSREGTSGVVSYEQYV. The DNA of the CDR3 is TGTGCCAGCAGCCGGGAGGGTACTAGCGGGGTGGTATCCTACGAGCAGTACGTC.

This chain uses TRBV6-2 or TRBV6-3 with TRBJ1-5, with D uncertain. The germline V gene has CDR1 MNHEY and CDR2 SVGEGT. Trimming took off 5 bases at V and 4 bases at J, with 6 bases between the two ends. CDR3 length: 12 residues. The CDR3, as DNA: TGTGCCAGCAGTCCCCGGAATCAGCCCCAGCATTTT. Translating gives CASSPRNQPQHF.

The chain carries TRBV5-5 and TRBJ1-6, with 10 bases that match TRBD1. Per the germline V gene, CDR1 is SGHKS and CDR2 is YYEKEE (reference sequence). The CDR3 sequence is 16 residues long. The V and J ends lost 4 bases and 9 bases, in that order; junction bases with no gene match: 10. The DNA for the CDR3 is TGTGCCAGCAGCCGCGGGGTGGGACAGGGGACTTCACCCCTCCACTTT. Translating it yields CASSRGVGQGTSPLHF.

This clone has just one count. The chain has TRBV9 and TRBJ1-4; TRBD1 matches 9 bases. Losses at the gene ends were 2 bases for V and 6 bases for J; bases not matched to a gene: 2. Germline V gives CDR1 SGDLS, CDR2 YYNGEE. The CDR3 has 14 amino acids. The CDR3 loop is CASSVRDRDEKLFF. As DNA, the CDR3 is TGTGCCAGCAGCGTTCGGGACAGGGATGAAAAACTGTTTTTT. The whole variable domain, filled in from reference TRBV9 and TRBJ1-4, reads DSGVTQTPKHLITATGQRVTLRCSPRSGDLSVYWYQQSLDQGLQFLIQYYNGEERAKGNILERFSAQQFPDLHSELNLSSLELGDSALYFCASSVRDRDEKLFFGSGTQLSVL.

This rearrangement joins TRBV24-1 to TRBJ2-1; TRBD2 matches 14 bases. This CDR3 region has 16 residues. Per the germline V gene, CDR1 is KGHDR and CDR2 is SFDVKD. V trimming: 4 bases; J trimming: 10 bases; junction bases outside the gene matches: 8. The CDR3 region has the DNA TGTGCCACCAGTGACCCGGGACTAGCGGGGGTAGGAGAGCAGTTCTTC. This sequence encodes CATSDPGLAGVGEQFF.

This clone turned up a few times. The V call is TRBV6-5, the J call TRBJ1-5, with 7 bases aligning to TRBD1. V was clipped by 0 bases and J by 4 bases; unmatched bases: 0. This CDR3 has 14 residues. CDR1 is MNHEY, CDR2 SVGAGI, per germline. CDR3 residues: CASSYSRGNQPQHF. Here the CDR3 DNA reads TGTGCCAGCAGTTACTCCAGGGGGAATCAGCCCCAGCATTTT.

V and J are TRBV10-3 and TRBJ1-3; 8 nucleotides agree with TRBD1. V lost 11 bases, J lost 4 bases, and 10 bases stayed unmatched. This CDR3 has 14 residues. Germline V CDR1 and CDR2: ENHRY, SYGVKD. CDR3 nucleotides: TGTGCCTCCAGGCCAGGGGGCGCGGGAAACACCATATATTTT. This sequence encodes CASRPGGAGNTIYF.

The chain combines TRBV6-1 with TRBJ1-5; D is possibly TRBD1 (6 bases). The CDR3 loop spans 14 amino acids. Per the germline V gene, CDR1 is MNHNS and CDR2 is SASEGT. V gave up 7 bases and J gave up 2 bases, with 12 bases separating them. CDR3 bases: TGTGCCAGCAAGAGACAGGTGGGCAATCAGCCCCAGCATTTT. Translating gives CASKRQVGNQPQHF.

V and J are TRBV6-2 or TRBV6-3 and TRBJ1-5; no clear D gene. The germline CDR1 and CDR2 sequences are MNHEY and SVGEGT. The CDR3 is 15 amino acids. V was cut by 0 bases and J by 4 bases, with 10 bases left in between. The chain's CDR3 is CASSYSMGGNQPQHF. The CDR3 coding sequence is TGTGCCAGCAGTTACTCGATGGGAGGGAATCAGCCCCAGCATTTT.

This chain connects TRBV5-1 to TRBJ2-7; 7 nucleotides agree with TRBD1. There are 16 residues in the CDR3. Unmatched junction bases numbered 6, after V lost 0 bases and J lost 0 bases. CDR1 SGHRS and CDR2 YFSETQ come from the germline V gene. The CDR3 DNA is TGCGCCAGCAGCTTGGGTCCAGGGGGAAACTCCTACGAGCAGTACGTC. Protein sequence: CASSLGPGGNSYEQYV.

The CDR3 nucleotides read TGTGCCAGCAGCGTAGCGGCTAGCGGGAGGGATACGCAGTATTTT. Its protein product is CASSVAASGRDTQYF. This chain joins TRBV9 and TRBJ2-3; 11 bases align to TRBD2. Unmatched junction bases numbered 3, after V lost 0 bases and J lost 6 bases. This CDR3 is 15 amino acids long. Germline V gene data show CDR1 as SGDLS and CDR2 as YYNGEE. Supplemented by reference TRBV9 and TRBJ2-3, the full variable domain reads DSGVTQTPKHLITATGQRVTLRCSPRSGDLSVYWYQQSLDQGLQFLIQYYNGEERAKGNILERFSAQQFPDLHSELNLSSLELGDSALYFCASSVAASGRDTQYFGPGTRLTVL.

The rearrangement links TRBV7-6 to TRBJ1-5; tentatively, D is TRBD1 (6 bases). Trimming took off 4 bases at V and 0 bases at J, with 13 bases between the two ends. The germline CDR1 and CDR2 sequences are SGHVS and FNYEAQ. This CDR3 contains 16 residues. CDR3 sequence reads: CASSSGGTYSNQPQHF. In DNA form, the CDR3 reads TGTGCCAGCAGCTCCGGGGGCACCTATAGCAATCAGCCCCAGCATTTT. The entire variable domain, with the rest obtained from reference TRBV7-6 and TRBJ1-5, is as follows: GAGVSQSPRYKVTKRGQDVALRCDPISGHVSLYWYRQALGQGPEFLTYFNYEAQQDKSGLPNDRFSAERPEGSISTLTIQRTEQRDSAMYRCASSSGGTYSNQPQHFGDGTRLSIL.

Written as DNA, the CDR3 is TGCAGCGTTGAACCAGGACAGGGTGGCTATGGCTACACCTTC. Protein product: CSVEPGQGGYGYTF. The chain combines TRBV29-1 with TRBJ1-2; 8 bases fit TRBD1. The germline V gene encodes CDR1 SQVTM and CDR2 ANQGSEA. This CDR3 region has 14 residues. V lost 2 bases, J lost 4 bases, and 6 bases stayed unmatched.

The chain links TRBV29-1 to TRBJ2-7, with TRBD1 matching 10 bases. Germline V gene lookup returns CDR1 SQVTM and CDR2 ANQGSEA. The CDR3 is 16 amino acids. The CDR3 reads CRTGTGALPLTYEQYV. CDR3 DNA: TGCCGCACCGGGACAGGGGCCCTGCCGCTCACCTACGAGCAGTACGTC.